The 20 T cell receptor beta chains below were found in one sample sequenced in a study of CD8 T cells in Susac syndrome (dated by TCRdb to 2018 to 2020). Libraries were constructed by the immunoSEQ multiplex PCR assay. RNA was extracted with the RNeasy kit and about 0.5 to 1 ug was reverse transcribed using random hexamers. The public reads were reanalyzed by TCRdb: fastp trimming at Q25, MiXCR alignment, in-frame beta chains only. Here each entry gathers all rows of one CDR3 protein and keeps the most common genes and DNA. Within this sample are under 95,000 distinct CDR3 sequences, with just under 95% of them counted one time only. The ten largest make up roughly 0.46% of the sample. Sequencing used CD8+ T cells from PBMCs. The receptors shown here come from a human donor with Susac syndrome.

V usage is TRBV6-2 or TRBV6-3 and J usage is TRBJ2-1; TRBD2 agrees at 14 bases. Germline CDR1 MNHEY, CDR2 SVGEGT. The CDR3 extends over 14 amino acids. The trim removed 2 bases at V and 10 bases at J, leaving 1 base unmatched. In DNA, the CDR3 is TGTGCCAGCAGTTACGGGACTAGCGGGAGCGAGCAGTTCTTC. It codes for CASSYGTSGSEQFF.

The chain links TRBV7-2 to TRBJ2-7, with D possibly being TRBD2 (5 bases). The CDR3 has 16 residues. V was shortened by 0 bases and J by 3 bases, with 15 bases between the two germline ends. The germline CDR1 and CDR2 sequences are SGHTA and FQGNSA. The CDR3, as DNA: TGTGCCAGCAGCTTAGCGAACGGAGGAGCCTTCTACGAGCAGTACTTC. Encoded protein: CASSLANGGAFYEQYF.

The V and J genes are TRBV9 and TRBJ2-5, with D possibly TRBD2 on 6 matching bases. Germline CDR1 is SGDLS and CDR2 is YYNGEE. With 0 bases removed from V and 7 bases from J, the gap between germline ends came to 16 bases. The CDR3 consists of 15 residues. This chain's CDR3 is CASSVEEGITWTQYF. The CDR3 region has the DNA TGTGCCAGCAGCGTAGAGGAGGGTATCACGTGGACCCAGTACTTC.

The chain combines TRBV11-2 with TRBJ2-1; 7 nucleotides line up with TRBD2. CDR3 length equals 16 residues. V lost 0 bases to trimming and J lost 4 bases; unmatched junction nucleotides: 6. Germline V lookup: CDR1 SGHAT, CDR2 FQNNGV. CDR3 amino acids: CASSLDGLAVYNEQFF. DNA for the CDR3: TGTGCCAGCAGCTTAGATGGCCTAGCGGTTTACAATGAGCAGTTCTTC.

The chain recombines TRBV29-1 with TRBJ2-5; the D is unclear. Germline CDR1 and CDR2: SQVTM and ANQGSEA. CDR3 length: 12 amino acids. V lost 3 bases and J 5 bases, leaving 10 bases between the germline ends. The DNA for the CDR3 is TGCAGCGTTGATGGCGTGGGGGAGACCCAGTACTTC. This sequence encodes CSVDGVGETQYF.

V is TRBV7-6 and J is TRBJ1-1; D gene uncertain. Germline CDR1 SGHVS, CDR2 FNYEAQ. The V end was cut by 2 bases, the J end by 3 bases, with 13 bases between. This CDR3 region has 15 residues. The CDR3 loop is CASSLPAWGDTEAFF. CDR3 DNA sequence: TGTGCCAGCAGCTTACCCGCATGGGGAGACACTGAAGCTTTCTTT.

The V and J genes are TRBV20-1 and TRBJ2-1, with 11 nucleotides matching TRBD2. Germline CDR1 DFQATT, CDR2 SNEGSKA (reference sequence). With V trimmed by 2 bases and J by 4 bases, 4 bases remained unmatched. CDR3 length: 15 amino acids. Here the CDR3 DNA reads TGCAGTGCTAGACAACTAGCGGGAGCTTACAATGAGCAGTTCTTC. Translation gives CSARQLAGAYNEQFF.

V usage is TRBV4-1 and J usage is TRBJ2-3; D ambiguous. CDR3 length: 12 residues. Germline lookup yields CDR1 MGHRA and CDR2 YSYEKL. The V and J ends lost 4 bases and 3 bases respectively, with 5 bases between them. CDR3 nucleotide sequence: TGCGCCAGCAGCCCTTTTACAGATACGCAGTATTTT. Translating it yields CASSPFTDTQYF.

The chain links TRBV27 to TRBJ2-3; the D gene is possibly TRBD1 (5 bases). From germline, CDR1 is MNHEY and CDR2 SMNVEV (reference sequence). This CDR3 is built from 15 residues. The V gene lost 6 bases and the J gene lost 2 bases, with 15 bases spanning the gap. The CDR3 sequence: CASSQGASFTDTQYF. The CDR3 DNA follows: TGTGCCAGCAGCCAAGGGGCCTCATTCACAGATACGCAGTATTTT.

A single count supports this clonotype. The chain carries TRBV28 and TRBJ2-5; weak D call: TRBD1 (5 bases). CDR3 size: 13 residues. Germline V lookup: CDR1 MDHEN, CDR2 SYDVKM. With 5 bases removed from V and 3 bases from J, the gap between germline ends came to 10 bases. The chain's CDR3 is CASSTDREETQYF. CDR3 bases: TGTGCCAGCAGTACCGACAGAGAAGAGACCCAGTACTTC.

V gene TRBV25-1 combines with J gene TRBJ1-1; 8 bases line up with TRBD1. After removal of 8 bases from V and 7 bases from J, the junction contained 3 bases not matched to a gene. The CDR3 loop spans 11 amino acids. Per germline, CDR1 MGHDK and CDR2 SYGVNS. In DNA, the CDR3 is TGTGCCAGCTCAGGGGGCCTTGAAGCTTTCTTT. Protein sequence: CASSGGLEAFF.

The V gene is TRBV5-6, the J gene TRBJ1-1; maybe TRBD1 (5 bases). V lost 2 bases and J 5 bases, leaving 13 bases between the germline ends. This CDR3 comprises 14 residues. Germline CDR1 and CDR2: SGHDT and YYEEEE. The CDR3 sequence is CASSFPGWGTEAFF. The CDR3 DNA is TGTGCCAGCAGCTTTCCAGGCTGGGGGACTGAAGCTTTCTTT. The whole variable domain, filled in from reference TRBV5-6 and TRBJ1-1, reads DAGVTQSPTHLIKTRGQQVTLRCSPKSGHDTVSWYQQALGQGPQFIFQYYEEEERQRGNFPDRFSGHQFPNYSSELNVNALLLGDSALYLCASSFPGWGTEAFFGQGTRLTVV.

This clonotype was observed a few times. The chain has TRBV30 and TRBJ2-7, with 9 bases fitting TRBD1. CDR3 length equals 14 residues. Losses at the gene ends were 2 bases for V and 1 base for J; bases not matched to a gene: 3. CDR1 and CDR2 (germline): GTSNPN, SVGIG (reference sequence). The CDR3 spells CAWSTGTGSYEQYF. The CDR3 DNA is TGTGCCTGGAGTACCGGGACAGGGTCCTACGAGCAGTACTTC.

The chain joins TRBV4-2 to TRBJ2-1; no clear D gene. Germline V gene lookup returns CDR1 LGHNA and CDR2 YNFKEQ. The CDR3 extends over 16 amino acids. V lost 4 bases and J 0 bases, leaving 13 bases between the germline ends. CDR3 in amino acids: CASSPRLIISYNEQFF. Here the CDR3 DNA reads TGTGCCAGCAGCCCACGACTGATCATCTCCTACAATGAGCAGTTCTTC.

The V call is TRBV5-4, the J call TRBJ1-2; the match to TRBD1 covers 8 bases. J was trimmed by 8 bases and V by 8 bases; bases with no gene match: 8. This CDR3 region has 12 residues. CDR1 SGHNT and CDR2 YYREEE come from the germline V gene (reference sequence). CDR3 loop: CASDEQGDGYTF. CDR3 sequence (DNA): TGTGCCAGTGATGAACAGGGGGACGGCTACACCTTC.

The chain combines TRBV6-5 with TRBJ2-5; 8 positions match TRBD1. The J segment lost 1 base and the V segment lost 6 bases, leaving 4 bases of the junction unmatched. This CDR3 comprises 14 residues. From germline, CDR1 is MNHEY and CDR2 SVGAGI. The CDR3 DNA follows: TGTGCCAGCAGGGACAGGGCAGCCCAAGAGACCCAGTACTTC. Its protein is CASRDRAAQETQYF.

This chain uses TRBV6-5 with TRBJ1-1; D is perhaps TRBD1 (6 bases). With 2 bases removed from V and 3 bases from J, the gap between germline ends came to 10 bases. The CDR3 runs to 14 residues. Per the germline V gene, CDR1 is MNHEY and CDR2 is SVGAGI. CDR3 in DNA: TGTGCCAGCAGTTACGAGGGGGTCGACACTGAAGCTTTCTTT. As protein: CASSYEGVDTEAFF.

This clonotype was seen once. The chain employs TRBV30 and TRBJ2-3; D tentatively fits TRBD1 or TRBD2 (5 bases each). There are 15 residues in the CDR3. The ends were cut back, 5 bases at V and 0 bases at J, with 15 bases in the middle. Germline V gene sequence: CDR1 GTSNPN, CDR2 SVGIG (reference sequence). The DNA for the CDR3 is TGTGCCTGGGGTTCGGGGACCCTTAGCACAGATACGCAGTATTTT. It yields the protein CAWGSGTLSTDTQYF. The whole variable domain, remainder taken from reference TRBV30 and TRBJ2-3, is SQTIHQWPATLVQPVGSPLSLECTVEGTSNPNLYWYRQAAGRGLQLLFYSVGIGQISSEVPQNLSASRPQDRQFILSSKKLLLSDSGFYLCAWGSGTLSTDTQYFGPGTRLTVL.

V is TRBV3-1 and J is TRBJ2-7, with 8 bases aligning to TRBD1. CDR1 is LGHDT, CDR2 YNNKEL, per germline (reference sequence). The CDR3 runs 14 residues. Trimming took 1 base from V and 4 from J; bases not matched to a gene: 3. The CDR3 is CASSQVDRVYEQYF. The CDR3 DNA is TGTGCCAGCAGCCAAGTGGACAGGGTTTACGAGCAGTACTTC.

This sequence joins TRBV20-1 and TRBJ2-3; the D gene is possibly TRBD2 (6 bases). V lost 6 bases and J lost 1, with 17 bases in between. This CDR3 has 15 residues. From germline, CDR1 is DFQATT and CDR2 SNEGSKA (reference sequence). The CDR3 region is CSAGGRGVGTDTQYF. CDR3 coding DNA: TGCAGTGCCGGGGGTAGGGGAGTGGGCACAGATACGCAGTATTTT.